This T cell receptor (beta chain) is from a study of glioma-infiltrating T cells after dendritic cell vaccination. Losses at the gene ends were 3 bases for V and 1 base for J; bases not matched to a gene: 5. This CDR3 region has 16 residues. Germline values: CDR1 SGHRS, CDR2 YFSETQ. Time point meaning: after dendritic cell vaccination, including at tumor progression/relapse. Selection required adequate fresh-frozen tumor tissue plus more than two years' survival data. Blood PBMC samples: pre-vaccination, two weeks post third vaccination, and at tumor progression. Only in-frame clones appear in the TCRdb table, and some are missing; sequencing was by immunoSEQ multiplex PCR. Among 50,000 to 60,000 clones listed, about four fifths were seen once.

The source was blood, collected after dendritic cell vaccination. This chain uses TRBV5-1 with TRBJ2-3, with 10 bases that match TRBD2. The TCR originated in a human donor with glioblastoma. CDR3 coding DNA: TGCGCCAGCAGCTGGACAGCGGGGGGGCGCACAGATACGCAGTATTTT. Amino acids: CASSWTAGGRTDTQYF. The full variable domain, in which reference TRBV5-1 and TRBJ2-3 provide the parts outside the CDR3, is KAGVTQTPRYLIKTRGQQVTLSCSPISGHRSVSWYQQTPGQGLQFLFEYFSETQRNKGNFPGRFSGRQFSNSRSEMNVSTLELGDSALYLCASSWTAGGRTDTQYFGPGTRLTVL.